Sequencing of this T cell receptor (beta chain) was carried out in a study of T cells in Graves' hyperthyroidism and ophthalmopathy. RNA transcripts were the template for amplifying TCR beta CDR3 regions. RT-PCR in the first round (using the HTBI primer set) targeted the TCR CDR3. TCRdb reprocessed the multiplex PCR reads with MiXCR, giving one entry per CDR3 protein. The sample includes hundreds of thousands of distinct CDR3 sequences, roughly 14% seen only once; the top ten take 4.3%. This clonotype was seen ten or more times. Germline CDR1 MNHEY, CDR2 SMNVEV (reference sequence). J gave up 5 bases and V 3 bases, and 9 bases lay outside the gene matches. This CDR3 has 15 residues.

The source material was blood. The J gene is TRBJ1-1, the V gene TRBV27; 7 bases fit TRBD1. The sequence derives from a woman aged 35 to 49 with Graves' ophthalmopathy. CDR3 residues: CASSFVAGGWTEAFF. CDR3 sequence (DNA): TGTGCCAGCAGTTTCGTGGCAGGGGGTTGGACTGAAGCTTTCTTT.